A selection of T cell receptor beta chains follows, all from one sample in a study of radiotherapy plus CTLA-4 blockade in lung cancer. The data were produced by immunoSEQ multiplex PCR, yet TCRdb's version contains in-frame clones alone and is incomplete. The sample shows over 80,000 clones, roughly 85% of them seen only once. The sample was peripheral blood, taken from a patient treated with radiotherapy plus ipilimumab. Receptors were obtained from a human donor with non-small cell lung cancer who had stable disease on radiotherapy plus ipilimumab. The CDR3 runs from the conserved cysteine through the conserved F or W. A D gene is named only where the DNA matches it firmly. Clone size appears in some rows only: once, few, many, or a class for an expanded clone.

v_call	d_call	j_call	clone_size	cdr3_aa	cdr3_nt
TRBV27	-	TRBJ2-5	-	CASSSGPVWTQYF	TGTGCCAGCAGTTCGGGCCCTGTCTGGACCCAGTACTTC
TRBV5-4	TRBD1	TRBJ2-1	-	CASRSPGQAYNEQFF	TGTGCCAGCAGGTCTCCGGGACAGGCCTACAATGAGCAGTTCTTC
TRBV6-1	-	TRBJ2-7	-	CASSENRPSYEQYF	TGTGCCAGCAGTGAAAACAGGCCTTCCTACGAGCAGTACTTC
TRBV9	TRBD1	TRBJ1-2	-	CASSGQGGNYGYTF	TGTGCCAGCAGTGGACAGGGGGGTAACTATGGCTACACCTTC
TRBV7-9	-	TRBJ1-1	-	CASSQSWTEAFF	TGTGCCAGCAGCCAATCATGGACTGAAGCTTTCTTT
TRBV19	-	TRBJ1-1	few	CASSIMGGPTEAFF	TGTGCCAGTAGTATAATGGGGGGACCCACTGAAGCTTTCTTT
TRBV5-6	-	TRBJ2-3	-	CASSLGVGTDTQYF	TGTGCCAGCAGCTTGGGGGTTGGGACAGATACGCAGTATTTT
TRBV9	TRBD2	TRBJ2-7	-	CASSVEGGSNGEQYF	TGTGCCAGCAGCGTAGAGGGCGGGAGTAATGGCGAGCAGTACTTC
TRBV7-8	-	TRBJ2-7	-	CASSLNVGSYEQYF	TGTGCCAGCAGCTTAAATGTAGGCTCCTACGAGCAGTACTTC
TRBV9	-	TRBJ2-1	-	CASSAAGSEQFF	TGTGCCAGCAGCGCCGCAGGGAGTGAGCAGTTCTTC
TRBV5-6	-	TRBJ2-7	-	CASQKRQFSYEQYF	TGTGCCAGCCAAAAAAGACAGTTCTCCTACGAGCAGTACTTC
TRBV25-1	-	TRBJ1-1	-	CASSRLNTEAFF	TGTGCCAGCAGTAGGCTGAACACTGAAGCTTTCTTT
TRBV27	TRBD2	TRBJ2-7	-	CASSALAGGNNRQYF	TGTGCCAGCAGTGCTCTAGCGGGGGGCAATAATCGGCAGTACTTC
TRBV7-6	-	TRBJ1-1	-	CASSLQTVSEAFF	TGTGCCAGCAGCTTACAGACAGTTTCCGAAGCTTTCTTT
TRBV23-1	-	TRBJ1-1	-	CASSREVEAFF	TGCGCCAGCAGTCGAGAGGTTGAAGCTTTCTTT
TRBV28	TRBD1	TRBJ1-4	-	CASSAGTGGFSNEKLFF	TGTGCCAGCAGTGCCGGGACAGGGGGCTTCTCTAATGAAAAACTGTTTTTT
TRBV7-8	-	TRBJ1-3	few	CASSQSRGLAGGNTIYF	TGTGCCAGCAGCCAAAGCAGGGGCTTGGCGGGAGGAAACACCATATATTTT
TRBV28	TRBD2	TRBJ2-3	-	CASSLGLISGGSTDTQYF	TGTGCCAGCAGTTTGGGATTAATTAGCGGGGGAAGCACAGATACGCAGTATTTT
TRBV14	TRBD2	TRBJ2-2	-	CASSPSGLAGVTGELFF	TGTGCCAGCAGCCCGAGCGGGCTAGCGGGAGTCACCGGGGAGCTGTTTTTT
TRBV5-6	TRBD1	TRBJ2-2	-	CASSFRTGDTGELFF	TGTGCCAGCAGCTTCAGGACAGGGGACACCGGGGAGCTGTTTTTT
TRBV28	TRBD2	TRBJ2-5	-	CASSPGGILGEVQETQYF	TGTGCCAGCAGTCCGGGGGGAATTCTCGGGGAGGTACAAGAGACCCAGTACTTC
TRBV5-4	-	TRBJ2-1	-	CASSRTDDNEQFF	TGTGCCAGCAGTCGGACCGACGACAATGAGCAGTTCTTC
TRBV5-1	-	TRBJ2-7	-	CASSLVWGASYEQYF	TGCGCCAGCAGCTTGGTATGGGGGGCCTCCTACGAGCAGTACTTC
TRBV5-1	TRBD1	TRBJ2-7	-	CASSSGQYYEQYF	TGCGCCAGCAGCTCGGGACAGTACTACGAGCAGTACTTC
TRBV5-1	TRBD1	TRBJ1-2	few	CASSVQGSVGYTF	TGCGCCAGCAGCGTACAGGGGAGTGTTGGCTACACCTTC